This paragraph reports one T cell receptor (beta chain). An end of the junction differs from the germline gene, which may be a read error. This entry is derived from a study of response to subunit inactivated influenza vaccine. TCRdb independently ran MiXCR on the RT-PCR reads; one entry per CDR3 protein. The sample has hundreds of thousands of distinct CDR3 sequences; approximately 15% are singletons. The CDR3 loop spans 11 amino acids. V usage is TRBV12-3 or TRBV12-4 and J usage is TRBJ2-5, with D possibly being TRBD1 or TRBD2 (5 bases each). The origin of this receptor is a man between 45 and 60 years old who received an inactivated influenza vaccine. The specimen comprised PBMCs from blood, sampled around two weeks before vaccination. Here the CDR3 DNA reads TGTGCCAGCAGTTCCGCCGGGACCCCGTTCTTC. Its translation is CASSSAGTPFF.